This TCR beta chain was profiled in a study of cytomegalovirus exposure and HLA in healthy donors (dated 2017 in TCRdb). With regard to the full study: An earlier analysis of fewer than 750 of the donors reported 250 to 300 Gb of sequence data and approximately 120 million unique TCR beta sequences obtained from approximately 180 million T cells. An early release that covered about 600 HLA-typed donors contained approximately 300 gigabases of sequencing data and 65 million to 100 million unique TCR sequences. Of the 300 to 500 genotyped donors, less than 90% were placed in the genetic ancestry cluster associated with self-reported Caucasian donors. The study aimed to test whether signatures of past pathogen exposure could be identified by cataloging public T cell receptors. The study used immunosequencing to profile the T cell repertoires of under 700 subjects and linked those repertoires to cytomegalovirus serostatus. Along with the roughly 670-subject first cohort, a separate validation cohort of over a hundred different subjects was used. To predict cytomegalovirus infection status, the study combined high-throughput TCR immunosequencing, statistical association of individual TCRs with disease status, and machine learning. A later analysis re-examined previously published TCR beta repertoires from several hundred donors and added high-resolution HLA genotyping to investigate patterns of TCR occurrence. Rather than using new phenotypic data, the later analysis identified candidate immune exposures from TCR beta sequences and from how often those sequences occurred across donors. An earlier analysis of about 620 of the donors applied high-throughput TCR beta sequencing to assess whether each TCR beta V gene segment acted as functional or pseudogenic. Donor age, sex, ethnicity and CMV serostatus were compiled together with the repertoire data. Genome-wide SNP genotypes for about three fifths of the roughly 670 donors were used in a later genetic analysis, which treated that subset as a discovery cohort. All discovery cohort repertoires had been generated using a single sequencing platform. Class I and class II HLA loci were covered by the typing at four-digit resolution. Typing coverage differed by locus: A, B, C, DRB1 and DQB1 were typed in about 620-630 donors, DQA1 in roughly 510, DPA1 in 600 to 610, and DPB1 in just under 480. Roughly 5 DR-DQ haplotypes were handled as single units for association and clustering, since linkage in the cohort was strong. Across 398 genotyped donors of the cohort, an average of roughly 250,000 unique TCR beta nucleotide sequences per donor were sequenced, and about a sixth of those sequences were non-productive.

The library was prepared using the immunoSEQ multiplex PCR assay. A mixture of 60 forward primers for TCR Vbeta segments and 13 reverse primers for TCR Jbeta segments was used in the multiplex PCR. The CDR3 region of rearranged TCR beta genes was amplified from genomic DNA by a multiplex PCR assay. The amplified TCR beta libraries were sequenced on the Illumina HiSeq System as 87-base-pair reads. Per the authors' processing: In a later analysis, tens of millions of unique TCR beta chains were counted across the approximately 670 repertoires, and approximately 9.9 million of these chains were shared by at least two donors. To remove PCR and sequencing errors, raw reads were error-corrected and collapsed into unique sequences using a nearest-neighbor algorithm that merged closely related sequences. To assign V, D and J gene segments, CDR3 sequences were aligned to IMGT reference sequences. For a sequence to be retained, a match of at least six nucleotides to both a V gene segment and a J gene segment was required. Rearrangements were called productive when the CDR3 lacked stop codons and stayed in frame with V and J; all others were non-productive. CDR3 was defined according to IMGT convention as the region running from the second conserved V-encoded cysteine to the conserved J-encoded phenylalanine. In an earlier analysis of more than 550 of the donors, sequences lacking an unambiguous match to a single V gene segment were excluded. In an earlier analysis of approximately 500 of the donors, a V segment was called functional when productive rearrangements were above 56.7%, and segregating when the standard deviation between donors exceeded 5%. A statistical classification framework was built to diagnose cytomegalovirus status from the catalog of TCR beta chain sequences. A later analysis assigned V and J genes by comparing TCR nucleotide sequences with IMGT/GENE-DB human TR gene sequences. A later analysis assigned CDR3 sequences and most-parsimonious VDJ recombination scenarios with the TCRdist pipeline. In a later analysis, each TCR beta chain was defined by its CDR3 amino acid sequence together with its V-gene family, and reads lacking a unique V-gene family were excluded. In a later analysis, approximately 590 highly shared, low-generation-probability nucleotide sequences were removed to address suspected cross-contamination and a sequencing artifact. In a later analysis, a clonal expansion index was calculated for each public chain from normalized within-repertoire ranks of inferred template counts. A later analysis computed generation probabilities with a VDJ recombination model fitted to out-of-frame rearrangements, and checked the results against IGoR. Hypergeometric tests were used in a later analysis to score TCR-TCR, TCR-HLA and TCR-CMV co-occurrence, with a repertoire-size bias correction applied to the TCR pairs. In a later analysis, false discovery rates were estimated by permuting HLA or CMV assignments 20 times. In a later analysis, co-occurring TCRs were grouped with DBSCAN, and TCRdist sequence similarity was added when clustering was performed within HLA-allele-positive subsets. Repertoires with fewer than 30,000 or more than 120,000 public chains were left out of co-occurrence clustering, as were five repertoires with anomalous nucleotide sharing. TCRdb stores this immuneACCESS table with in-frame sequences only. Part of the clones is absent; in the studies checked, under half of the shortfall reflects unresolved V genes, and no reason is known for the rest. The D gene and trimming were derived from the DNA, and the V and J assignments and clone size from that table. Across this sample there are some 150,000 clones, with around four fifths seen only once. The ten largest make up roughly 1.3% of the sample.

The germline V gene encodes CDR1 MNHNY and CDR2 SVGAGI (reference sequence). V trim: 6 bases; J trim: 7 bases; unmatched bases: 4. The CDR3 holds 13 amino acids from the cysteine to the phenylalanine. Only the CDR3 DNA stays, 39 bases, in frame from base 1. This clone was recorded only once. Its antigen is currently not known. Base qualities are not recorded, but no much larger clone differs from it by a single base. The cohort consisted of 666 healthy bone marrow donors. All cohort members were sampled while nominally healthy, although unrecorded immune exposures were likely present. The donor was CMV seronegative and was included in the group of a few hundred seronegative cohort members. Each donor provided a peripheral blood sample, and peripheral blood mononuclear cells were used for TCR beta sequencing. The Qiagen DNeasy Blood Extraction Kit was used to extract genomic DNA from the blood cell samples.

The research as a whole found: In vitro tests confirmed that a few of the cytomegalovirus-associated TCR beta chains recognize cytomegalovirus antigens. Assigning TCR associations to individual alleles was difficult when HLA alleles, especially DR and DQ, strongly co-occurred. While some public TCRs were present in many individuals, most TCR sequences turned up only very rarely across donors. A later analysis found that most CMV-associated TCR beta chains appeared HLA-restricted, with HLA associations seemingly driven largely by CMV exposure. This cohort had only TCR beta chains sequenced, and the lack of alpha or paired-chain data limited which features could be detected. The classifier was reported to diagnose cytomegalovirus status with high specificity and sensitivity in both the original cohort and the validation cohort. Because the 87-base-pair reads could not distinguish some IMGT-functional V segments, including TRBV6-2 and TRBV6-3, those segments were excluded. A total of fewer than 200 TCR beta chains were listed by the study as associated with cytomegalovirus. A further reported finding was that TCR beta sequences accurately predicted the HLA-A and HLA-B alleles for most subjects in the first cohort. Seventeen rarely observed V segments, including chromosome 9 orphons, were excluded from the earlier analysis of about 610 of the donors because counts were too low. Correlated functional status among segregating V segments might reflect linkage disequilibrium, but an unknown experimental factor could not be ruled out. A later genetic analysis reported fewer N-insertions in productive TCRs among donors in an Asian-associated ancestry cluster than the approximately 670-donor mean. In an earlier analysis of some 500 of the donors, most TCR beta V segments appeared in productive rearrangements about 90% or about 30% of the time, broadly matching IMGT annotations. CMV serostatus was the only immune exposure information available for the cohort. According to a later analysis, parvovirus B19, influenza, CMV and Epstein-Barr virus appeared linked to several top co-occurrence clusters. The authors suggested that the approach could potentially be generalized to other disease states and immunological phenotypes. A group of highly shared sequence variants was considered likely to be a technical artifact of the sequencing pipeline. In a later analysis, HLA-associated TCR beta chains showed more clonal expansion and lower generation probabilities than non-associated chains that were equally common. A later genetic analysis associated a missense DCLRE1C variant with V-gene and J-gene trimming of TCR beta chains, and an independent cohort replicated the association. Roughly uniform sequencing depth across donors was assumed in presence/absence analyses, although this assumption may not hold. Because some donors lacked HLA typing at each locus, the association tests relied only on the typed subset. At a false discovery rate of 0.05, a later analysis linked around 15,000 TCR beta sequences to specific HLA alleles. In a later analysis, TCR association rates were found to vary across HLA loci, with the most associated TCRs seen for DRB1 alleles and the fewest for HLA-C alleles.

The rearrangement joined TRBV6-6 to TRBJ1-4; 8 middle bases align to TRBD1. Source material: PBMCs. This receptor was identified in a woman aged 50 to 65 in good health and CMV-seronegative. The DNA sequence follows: TGTGCCAGCAGCAGGACAGGGTCTGAAAAACTGTTTTTT. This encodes CASSRTGSEKLFF.